This entry concerns a single T cell receptor beta chain. V lost 5 bases and J 4 bases, leaving 12 bases between the germline ends. CDR1 and CDR2 (germline): SGHVS, FQNEAQ. CDR3 length: 15 amino acids. The data derive from a study of PD-1 and CTLA-4 blockade in melanoma. Sequenced by immunoSEQ multiplex PCR; TCRdb stores in-frame clones only, minus some. The sample records some 15,000 clones, over 65% being singletons. The receptor was derived from a human donor with melanoma. Here the sequenced sample was CD8+ T cells from peripheral blood, taken before anti-PD-1 treatment. This sequence joins TRBV7-8 and TRBJ2-6; D uncertain. The CDR3 coding sequence is TGTGCCAGCAGCGTCCCTCCGTGGGGGGCCAACGTCCTGACTTTC. It yields the protein CASSVPPWGANVLTF.